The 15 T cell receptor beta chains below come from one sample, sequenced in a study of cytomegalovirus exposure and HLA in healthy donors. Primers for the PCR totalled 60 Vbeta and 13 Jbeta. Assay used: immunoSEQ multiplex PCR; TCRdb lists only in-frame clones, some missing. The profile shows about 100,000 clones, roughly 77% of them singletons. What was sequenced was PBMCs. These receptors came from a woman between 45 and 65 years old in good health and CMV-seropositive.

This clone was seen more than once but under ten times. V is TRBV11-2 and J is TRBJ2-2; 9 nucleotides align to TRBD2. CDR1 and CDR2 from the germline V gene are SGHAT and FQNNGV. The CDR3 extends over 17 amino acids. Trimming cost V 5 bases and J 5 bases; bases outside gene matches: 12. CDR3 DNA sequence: TGTGCCAGCAGCCCTCGAGGGGGTCTAGCGGGGACCGGGGAGCTGTTTTTT. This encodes CASSPRGGLAGTGELFF. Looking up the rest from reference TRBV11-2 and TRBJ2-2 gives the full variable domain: EAGVAQSPRYKIIEKRQSVAFWCNPISGHATLYWYQQILGQGPKLLIQFQNNGVVDDSQLPKDRFSAERLKGVDSTLKIQPAKLEDSAVYLCASSPRGGLAGTGELFFGEGSRLTVL.

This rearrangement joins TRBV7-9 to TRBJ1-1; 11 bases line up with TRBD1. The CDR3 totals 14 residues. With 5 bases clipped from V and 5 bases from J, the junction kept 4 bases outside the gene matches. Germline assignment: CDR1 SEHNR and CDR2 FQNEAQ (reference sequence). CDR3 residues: CASSKGQGGTEAFF. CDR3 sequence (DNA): TGTGCCAGCAGCAAGGGACAGGGGGGGACTGAAGCTTTCTTT.

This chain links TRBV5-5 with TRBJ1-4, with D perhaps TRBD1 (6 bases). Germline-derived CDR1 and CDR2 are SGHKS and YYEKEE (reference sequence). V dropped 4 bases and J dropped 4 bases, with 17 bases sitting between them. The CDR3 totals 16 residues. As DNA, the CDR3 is TGTGCCAGCAGCCTTTCTGGGGGGGCCCTTAATGAAAAACTGTTTTTT. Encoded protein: CASSLSGGALNEKLFF.

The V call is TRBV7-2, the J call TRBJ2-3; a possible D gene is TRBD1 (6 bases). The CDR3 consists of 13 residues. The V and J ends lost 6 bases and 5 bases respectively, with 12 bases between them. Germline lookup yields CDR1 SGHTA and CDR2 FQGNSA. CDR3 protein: CASRFTGIDTQYF. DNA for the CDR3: TGTGCCAGCAGGTTTACAGGGATAGATACGCAGTATTTT.

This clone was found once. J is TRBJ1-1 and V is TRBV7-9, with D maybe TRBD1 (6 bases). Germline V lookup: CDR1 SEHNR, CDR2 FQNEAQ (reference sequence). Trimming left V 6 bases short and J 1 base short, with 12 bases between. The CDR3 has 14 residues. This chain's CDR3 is CASRRGGPNTEAFF. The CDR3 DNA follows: TGTGCCAGCAGACGGGGGGGGCCGAACACTGAAGCTTTCTTT.

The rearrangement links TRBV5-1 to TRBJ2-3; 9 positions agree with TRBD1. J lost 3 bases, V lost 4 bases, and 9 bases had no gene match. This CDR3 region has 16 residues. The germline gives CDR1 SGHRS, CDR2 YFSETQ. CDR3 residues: CASSVTGGDFTDTQYF. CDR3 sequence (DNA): TGCGCCAGCAGCGTGACAGGGGGGGATTTTACAGATACGCAGTATTTT.

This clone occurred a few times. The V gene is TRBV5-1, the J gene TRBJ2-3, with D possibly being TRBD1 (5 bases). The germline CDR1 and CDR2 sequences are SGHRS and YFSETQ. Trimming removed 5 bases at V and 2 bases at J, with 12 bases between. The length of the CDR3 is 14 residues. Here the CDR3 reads CASSWVGDTDTQYF. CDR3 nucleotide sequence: TGCGCCAGCAGTTGGGTAGGGGACACAGATACGCAGTATTTT. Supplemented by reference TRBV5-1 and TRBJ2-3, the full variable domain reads KAGVTQTPRYLIKTRGQQVTLSCSPISGHRSVSWYQQTPGQGLQFLFEYFSETQRNKGNFPGRFSGRQFSNSRSEMNVSTLELGDSALYLCASSWVGDTDTQYFGPGTRLTVL.

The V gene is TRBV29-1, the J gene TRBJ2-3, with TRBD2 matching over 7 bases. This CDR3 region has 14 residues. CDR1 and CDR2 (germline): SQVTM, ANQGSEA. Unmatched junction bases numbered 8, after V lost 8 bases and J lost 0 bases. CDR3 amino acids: CSSLSSGSTDTQYF. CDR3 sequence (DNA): TGCAGCTCATTGTCTAGCGGTAGCACAGATACGCAGTATTTT.

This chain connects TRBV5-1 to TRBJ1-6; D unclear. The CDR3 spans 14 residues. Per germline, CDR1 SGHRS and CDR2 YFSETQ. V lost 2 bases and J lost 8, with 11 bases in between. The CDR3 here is CASSFLFGDSPLHF. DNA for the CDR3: TGCGCCAGCAGCTTTTTATTCGGGGATTCACCCCTCCACTTT.

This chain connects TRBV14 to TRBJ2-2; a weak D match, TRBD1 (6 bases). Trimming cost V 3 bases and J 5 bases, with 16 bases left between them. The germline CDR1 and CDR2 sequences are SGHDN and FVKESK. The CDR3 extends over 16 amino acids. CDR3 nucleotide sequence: TGTGCCAGCAGCCAGGAAACAGGGATGTGGACCGGGGAGCTGTTTTTT. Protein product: CASSQETGMWTGELFF.

CDR3 in amino acids: CASSQDRNSLLAKNIQYF. CDR3 bases: TGCGCCAGCAGCCAAGATCGAAACAGTCTCTTAGCCAAAAACATTCAGTACTTC. The chain recombines TRBV4-1 with TRBJ2-4; D is unresolved. The CDR3 contains 18 residues. V was cut by 0 bases and J by 0 bases, with 15 bases left in between. CDR1 is MGHRA and CDR2 is YSYEKL in the germline V gene.

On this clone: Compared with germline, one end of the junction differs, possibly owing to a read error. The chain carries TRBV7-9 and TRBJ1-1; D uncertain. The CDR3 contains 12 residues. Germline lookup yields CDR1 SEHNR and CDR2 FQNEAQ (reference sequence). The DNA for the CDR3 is TGTTCCAGCGATTACAGTAACACTGAAGCTTTCTTT. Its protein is CSSDYSNTEAFF.

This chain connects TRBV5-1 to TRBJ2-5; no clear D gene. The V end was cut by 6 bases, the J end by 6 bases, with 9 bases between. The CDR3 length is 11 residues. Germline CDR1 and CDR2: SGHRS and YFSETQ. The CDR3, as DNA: TGCGCCAGCACGAGTACCCAGACCCAGTACTTC. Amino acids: CASTSTQTQYF.

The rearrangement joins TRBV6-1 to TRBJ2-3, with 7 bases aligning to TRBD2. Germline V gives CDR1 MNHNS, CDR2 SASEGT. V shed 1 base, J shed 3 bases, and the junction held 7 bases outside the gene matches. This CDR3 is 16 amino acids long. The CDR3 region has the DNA TGTGCCAGCAGTGAAGGGAGGTGGGAGGGAACAGATACGCAGTATTTT. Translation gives CASSEGRWEGTDTQYF.

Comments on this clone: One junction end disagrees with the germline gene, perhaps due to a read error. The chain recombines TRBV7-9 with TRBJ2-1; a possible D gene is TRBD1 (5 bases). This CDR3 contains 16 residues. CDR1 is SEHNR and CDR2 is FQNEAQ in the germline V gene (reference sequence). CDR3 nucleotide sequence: TGTTCCAGCAGGGTTAGTAGTGGGCAGAATTACAATGAGCAGTTCTTC. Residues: CSSRVSSGQNYNEQFF.